The 9 T cell receptor beta chains below come from one sample, sequenced in a study of neurological immune-mediated disorders. Time point meaning: longitudinal time-point 3. TCRdb analysed the 5' RACE reads with MiXCR anew, one entry per CDR3 protein. The sample includes tens of thousands of distinct CDR3 sequences, 3.5% to 4.5% of them seen just once. Sequenced input: PBMCs. The receptors here all came from a woman aged 60-75 years with multiple sclerosis.

This clonotype occurred many times. The genes are TRBV5-1 and TRBJ2-5; D remains unclear. Trimming removed 6 bases at V and 5 bases at J, with 17 bases between. Germline loops: CDR1 SGHRS, CDR2 YFSETQ. There are 14 residues in the CDR3. This CDR3 is CASTKVPPGETQYF. CDR3 bases: TGCGCCAGCACAAAGGTCCCTCCCGGGGAGACCCAGTACTTC. The full variable domain, with the rest looked up from reference TRBV5-1 and TRBJ2-5, is KAGVTQTPRYLIKTRGQQVTLSCSPISGHRSVSWYQQTPGQGLQFLFEYFSETQRNKGNFPGRFSGRQFSNSRSEMNVSTLELGDSALYLCASTKVPPGETQYFGPGTRLLVL.

The table lists this clonotype with many counts. V is TRBV29-1 and J is TRBJ2-1; tentative D call: TRBD2 (7 bases). The ends were cut back, 5 bases at V and 3 bases at J, with 14 bases in the middle. Germline values: CDR1 SQVTM, CDR2 ANQGSEA. The CDR3 totals 14 residues. CDR3 region: CSVRGGGVYNEQFF. In nucleotides, the CDR3 is TGCAGCGTTCGGGGAGGGGGGGTCTACAATGAGCAGTTCTTC.

This clonotype was seen at least ten times. The gene calls are TRBV9 and TRBJ1-1; D is perhaps TRBD1 (5 bases). Germline loops: CDR1 SGDLS, CDR2 YYNGEE. The CDR3 contains 13 residues. Trimming stripped 4 bases from V and 9 bases from J, with 16 bases between. CDR3 region: CASSLGTTTKAFF. The CDR3 region has the DNA TGTGCCAGCAGCTTGGGGACGACTACAAAAGCTTTCTTT.

Ten or more counts support this clonotype. The gene calls are TRBV12-3 or TRBV12-4 and TRBJ1-2; 9 bases fit TRBD1. The V and J ends lost 7 bases and 7 bases, in that order; junction bases with no gene match: 10. The CDR3 contains 14 residues. For the CDR3, the DNA is TGTGCCAGCATCAAAGGACAGGGGTGGGCTGGCTACACCTTC. As protein: CASIKGQGWAGYTF.

This clonotype was observed many times. The chain couples TRBV7-2 to TRBJ2-7, with 8 positions matching TRBD1. The trim removed 3 bases at V and 5 bases at J, leaving 6 bases unmatched. The length of the CDR3 is 14 residues. The V gene's germline CDR1 is SGHTA and CDR2 FQGNSA. The CDR3 loop reads CASSFSGGADEQYF. CDR3 bases: TGTGCCAGCAGCTTCTCAGGGGGCGCGGACGAGCAGTACTTC.

This clonotype was counted ten times or more. The rearrangement uses TRBV9 and TRBJ1-5; D is ambiguous. V was pared by 0 bases and J by 9 bases, with 16 bases between. There are 15 residues in the CDR3. CDR1 is SGDLS, CDR2 YYNGEE, per germline. The CDR3 loop is CASSVDHSALGPQHF. The DNA of the CDR3 is TGTGCCAGCAGCGTAGATCACAGCGCCCTGGGGCCCCAGCATTTT.

There are many counts of this clonotype. This chain connects TRBV6-5 to TRBJ1-4; D not resolved. Per germline, CDR1 MNHEY and CDR2 SVGAGI. The CDR3 has 15 residues. The V end lost 3 bases, the J end lost 7 bases, and 15 bases lay between the germline ends. CDR3 protein: CASSYDLGPSEKLFF. CDR3 nucleotides: TGTGCCAGCAGTTATGATCTGGGCCCGAGTGAAAAACTGTTTTTT.

This clonotype was seen at least ten times. This chain uses TRBV7-9 with TRBJ1-1; D might be TRBD1 (5 bases). Germline-derived CDR1 and CDR2 are SEHNR and FQNEAQ (reference sequence). V lost 2 bases and J 0 bases, leaving 7 bases between the germline ends. The CDR3 is 14 residues long. CDR3 bases: TGTGCCAGCAGCTTAACAGGAGTGAACACTGAAGCTTTCTTT. Translation gives CASSLTGVNTEAFF.

This clonotype was seen ten or more times. This chain connects TRBV5-1 to TRBJ2-3, with D tentatively TRBD1 (5 bases). The V gene's germline CDR1 is SGHRS and CDR2 YFSETQ. This CDR3 has 15 amino acids. Trimming removed 4 bases from V and 4 bases from J, with 16 bases in between. The CDR3 sequence: CASSPAAGAADTQYF. The CDR3 DNA is TGCGCCAGCAGCCCAGCCGCTGGGGCGGCAGATACGCAGTATTTT.